Given below is one T cell receptor (beta chain) in context. These data come from a study of blood T cell repertoires in COVID-19. At the level of the study: Sources were T cells, B-cell-depleted T cells, or PBMCs; the material itself was cDNA or gDNA.

Enrollees, about 18 to 100 years old, lived in 24 US areas. Participant-given clinical history determined each cohort assignment. Per the study methods: Reference gene primer amplification gave nucleated cell count estimates. Method: immunoSEQ multiplex PCR; TCRdb's copy keeps in-frame clones and lacks some. V and J calls and clone size come straight from that table; D and trimming were deduced from the DNA. The table has roughly 300,000 clones, roughly 90% seen once. Germline V gene sequence: CDR1 DFQATT, CDR2 SNEGSKA (reference sequence). V lost 3 bases to trimming and J lost 11 bases, with 10 bases between them. The CDR3 is 10 residues long.

This receptor was taken from a woman in her forties with acute COVID-19. The genes are TRBV20-1 and TRBJ1-1, with D uncertain. Specimen: PBMCs or T cells enriched from blood (not recorded which). CDR3 amino acids: CSARGPTAFF. The CDR3 coding sequence is TGCAGTGCTAGGGGCCCTACGGCTTTCTTT.